One and the same sample provided the 18 T cell receptor beta chains below, sequenced in a study of blood T cells in healthy people across ages. For the second PCR, which ran for about 6 to 11 cycles, a sample-barcoded 5' primer and a J-beta primer mix were used. Via MiXCR, TCRdb re-called the 5' RACE reads, giving one row per CDR3 protein. The sample has fewer than 2,000,000 distinct CDR3 sequences; approximately 40% are singletons. Sequencing input: blood. The receptors stem from a human donor in good health.

The V call is TRBV19, the J call TRBJ2-3; 8 bases map to TRBD2. J was trimmed by 2 bases and V by 4 bases; bases with no gene match: 8. Germline values: CDR1 LNHDA, CDR2 SQIVND (reference sequence). The CDR3 spans 16 residues. The DNA for the CDR3 is TGTGCCAGTAGTACCTTGGGTAGCGGGGACACAGATACGCAGTATTTT. It encodes CASSTLGSGDTDTQYF.

There are a few counts of this clonotype. The rearrangement uses TRBV18 and TRBJ2-3; 9 bases are a match to TRBD1. After removal of 8 bases from V and 4 bases from J, the junction contained 7 bases not matched to a gene. Germline assignment: CDR1 KGHSH and CDR2 LQKENI. The CDR3 has 14 amino acids. The CDR3 sequence: CASAGTGRADTQYF. For the CDR3, the DNA is TGTGCCAGCGCCGGGACAGGGCGTGCAGATACGCAGTATTTT.

This clonotype came up many times. J is TRBJ2-3 and V is TRBV20-1; D gene uncertain. The germline gives CDR1 DFQATT, CDR2 SNEGSKA (reference sequence). With 2 bases removed from V and 0 bases from J, the gap between germline ends came to 3 bases. The CDR3 consists of 12 residues. In DNA, the CDR3 is TGCAGTGCTAGAACGAGCACAGATACGCAGTATTTT. This sequence encodes CSARTSTDTQYF.

This clonotype has only a few counts. The chain joins TRBV20-1 to TRBJ2-1, with D unresolved. V lost 3 bases, J lost 5 bases, and 8 bases lay in between. This CDR3 has 12 residues. Germline lookup yields CDR1 DFQATT and CDR2 SNEGSKA (reference sequence). The CDR3 DNA sequence: TGCAGTGCTAGTAAAGCTAACAATGAGCAGTTCTTC. Amino acid sequence: CSASKANNEQFF.

The chain employs TRBV5-1 and TRBJ1-6; D is ambiguous. Per germline, CDR1 SGHRS and CDR2 YFSETQ. This CDR3 spans 15 amino acids. V was shortened by 4 bases and J by 9 bases, with 17 bases between the two germline ends. CDR3 sequence (DNA): TGCGCCAGCAGCCTAGGCACACCTCGGGGTTCACCCCTCCACTTT. This encodes CASSLGTPRGSPLHF.

This clonotype was detected many times. The chain is built from TRBV6-1 and TRBJ2-3, with 9 bases that match TRBD2. Germline assignment: CDR1 MNHNS and CDR2 SASEGT. With V trimmed by 2 bases and J by 4 bases, 1 base remained unmatched. CDR3 length: 14 residues. CDR3 sequence (DNA): TGTGCCAGCAGTGAACTAGCGGGGCCAGATACGCAGTATTTT. It specifies CASSELAGPDTQYF.

This clonotype was detected a few times. The chain links TRBV20-1 to TRBJ2-5; TRBD2 agrees at 10 bases. Germline CDR1 and CDR2: DFQATT and SNEGSKA (reference sequence). V was pared by 6 bases and J by 3 bases, with 4 bases of the junction left unmatched. The CDR3 totals 13 residues. The CDR3 nucleotides are TGCAGTGCGATAGCGGGGGGAAAAGAGACCCAGTACTTC. Encoded protein: CSAIAGGKETQYF.

The chain recombines TRBV6-6 with TRBJ1-2; no firm D call. The CDR3 sequence is 16 residues long. V was trimmed by 8 bases and J by 4 bases, leaving 23 bases between them. The germline gives CDR1 MNHNY, CDR2 SVGAGI (reference sequence). The CDR3 loop is CASASFGHPESYGYTF. In DNA form, the CDR3 reads TGTGCCAGCGCCTCATTTGGGCACCCGGAGAGCTATGGCTACACCTTC.

This chain uses TRBV2 with TRBJ2-7; D possibly corresponds to TRBD1 (5 bases). V was trimmed by 4 bases and J by 0 bases, leaving 10 bases between them. CDR1 and CDR2 (germline): SNHLY, FYNNEI. CDR3 length equals 14 residues. This chain's CDR3 is CASSAQDNSYEQYF. The CDR3 coding sequence is TGTGCCAGCAGTGCCCAGGACAACTCCTACGAGCAGTACTTC.

This clonotype was seen many times. The rearrangement links TRBV24-1 to TRBJ2-5; TRBD2 agrees at 10 bases. Germline V lookup: CDR1 KGHDR, CDR2 SFDVKD. V lost 5 bases to trimming and J lost 6 bases; unmatched junction nucleotides: 5. This CDR3 has 14 amino acids. CDR3 region: CATSGSSGGQTQYF. CDR3 nucleotides: TGTGCCACCAGTGGGTCTAGCGGGGGACAGACCCAGTACTTC.

This clonotype came up a few times. The V call is TRBV7-2, the J call TRBJ2-7, with D uncertain. V lost 6 bases to trimming and J lost 10 bases, with 19 bases between them. CDR1 SGHTA and CDR2 FQGNSA come from the germline V gene. The CDR3 runs 13 residues. The CDR3 nucleotides are TGTGCCAGCAGTATACCGACAATATTTACCCAGTACTTC. Amino acids: CASSIPTIFTQYF.

In this sample, this clonotype turned up once. The chain joins TRBV6-5 to TRBJ1-2; tentative D call: TRBD1 (5 bases). The CDR3 totals 13 residues. Germline CDR1 MNHEY, CDR2 SVGAGI. V dropped 7 bases and J dropped 4 bases, with 13 bases sitting between them. The CDR3 sequence is CASTQGSGYGYTF. CDR3 DNA: TGTGCCAGCACCCAGGGTAGCGGCTATGGCTACACCTTC.

This clonotype was counted between two and nine times. The J gene is TRBJ2-1, the V gene TRBV7-9; TRBD2 matches 13 bases. The germline gives CDR1 SEHNR, CDR2 FQNEAQ (reference sequence). V lost 4 bases and J lost 9; bases outside the gene matches: 12. The CDR3 is made up of 17 amino acids. The CDR3: CASSSTRPLAGGFEQFF. Written as DNA, the CDR3 is TGTGCCAGCAGCTCAACCCGTCCACTAGCGGGGGGGTTTGAGCAGTTCTTC.

This clonotype was seen more than once but under ten times. The V gene is TRBV24-1, the J gene TRBJ2-1; possible D gene TRBD1, 6 bases. V lost 1 base and J lost 1, with 13 bases in between. The V gene's germline CDR1 is KGHDR and CDR2 SFDVKD. There are 17 residues in the CDR3. The CDR3 reads CATSDFSPGHSYNEQFF. DNA for the CDR3: TGTGCCACCAGTGATTTCTCCCCGGGACATTCCTACAATGAGCAGTTCTTC.

V is TRBV12-3 or TRBV12-4 and J is TRBJ2-1, with 9 nucleotides matching TRBD2. With 10 bases clipped from V and 3 bases from J, the junction kept 13 bases outside the gene matches. CDR3 size: 16 residues. CDR3 residues: CATKARGGEFYNEQFF. In DNA form, the CDR3 reads TGTGCCACTAAAGCGCGGGGGGGGGAGTTCTACAATGAGCAGTTCTTC.

This clonotype was seen more than once but under ten times. This chain joins TRBV5-5 and TRBJ1-6; D is unresolved. This CDR3 comprises 15 residues. The V end was cut by 6 bases, the J end by 5 bases, with 15 bases between. In germline, CDR1 is SGHKS, CDR2 YYEKEE (reference sequence). The CDR3 bases are TGTGCCAGCACATTCATGGCAGCCCATAATTCACCCCTCCACTTT. The encoded protein is CASTFMAAHNSPLHF.

This clonotype came up many times. CDR3 residues: CASTSSGTGPSVETQYF. CDR3 nucleotide sequence: TGTGCCAGCACGAGCAGCGGGACAGGACCCTCGGTAGAGACCCAGTACTTC. The chain combines TRBV7-2 with TRBJ2-5; a weak D match, TRBD1 (8 bases). CDR3 length equals 17 residues. The germline V and J ends were trimmed by 7 bases and 4 bases, with 25 bases remaining between them. Germline V lookup: CDR1 SGHTA, CDR2 FQGNSA.

The table lists this clonotype with a count of one. V and J are TRBV4-1 and TRBJ2-3, with TRBD2 matching over 10 bases. Germline trimming cut 2 bases from V and 3 bases from J; bases unmatched to any gene: 11. CDR1 and CDR2 from the germline V gene are MGHRA and YSYEKL. The CDR3 length is 18 residues. The CDR3 nucleotides are TGCGCCAGCAGCCAAACCTCAAGCGGGGGGGCGAGAACAGATACGCAGTATTTT. It codes for CASSQTSSGGARTDTQYF.